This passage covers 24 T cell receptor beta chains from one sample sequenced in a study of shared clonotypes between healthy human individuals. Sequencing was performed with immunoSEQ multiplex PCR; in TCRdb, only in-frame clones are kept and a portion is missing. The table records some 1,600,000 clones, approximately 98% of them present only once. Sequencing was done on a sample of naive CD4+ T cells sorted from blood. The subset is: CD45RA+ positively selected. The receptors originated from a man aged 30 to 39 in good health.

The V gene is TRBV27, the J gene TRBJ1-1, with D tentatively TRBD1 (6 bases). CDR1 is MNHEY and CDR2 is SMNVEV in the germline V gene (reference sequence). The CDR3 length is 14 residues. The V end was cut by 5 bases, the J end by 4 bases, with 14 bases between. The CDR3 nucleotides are TGTGCCAGCAGTCCCGGACAGTCTTTCACTGAAGCTTTCTTT. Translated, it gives CASSPGQSFTEAFF.

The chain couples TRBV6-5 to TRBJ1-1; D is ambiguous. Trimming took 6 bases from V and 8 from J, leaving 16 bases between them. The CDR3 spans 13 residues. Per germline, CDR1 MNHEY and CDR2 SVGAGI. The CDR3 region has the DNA TGTGCCAGCAGCCGGACGGCTTCCGAAGAAGCTTTCTTT. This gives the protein CASSRTASEEAFF.

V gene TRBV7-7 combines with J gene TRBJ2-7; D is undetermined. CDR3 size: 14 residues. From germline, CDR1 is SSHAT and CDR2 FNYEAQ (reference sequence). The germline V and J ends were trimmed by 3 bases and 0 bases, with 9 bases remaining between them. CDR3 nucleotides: TGTGCCAGCAGCTTGGCAAGGGACTCCTACGAGCAGTACTTC. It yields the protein CASSLARDSYEQYF.

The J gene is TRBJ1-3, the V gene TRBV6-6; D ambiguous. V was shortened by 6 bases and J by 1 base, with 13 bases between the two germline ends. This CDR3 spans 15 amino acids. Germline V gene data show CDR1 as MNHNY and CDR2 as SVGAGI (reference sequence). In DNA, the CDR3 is TGTGCCAGCAGCCCCCCCGAAGGGTCTGGAAACACCATATATTTT. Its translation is CASSPPEGSGNTIYF.

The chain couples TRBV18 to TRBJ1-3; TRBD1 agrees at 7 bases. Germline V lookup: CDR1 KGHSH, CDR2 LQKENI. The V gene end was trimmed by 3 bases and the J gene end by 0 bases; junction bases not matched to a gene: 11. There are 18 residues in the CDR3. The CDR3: CASSPLKQTGSSGNTIYF. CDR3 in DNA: TGTGCCAGCTCACCCCTAAAACAGACAGGGAGCTCTGGAAACACCATATATTTT.

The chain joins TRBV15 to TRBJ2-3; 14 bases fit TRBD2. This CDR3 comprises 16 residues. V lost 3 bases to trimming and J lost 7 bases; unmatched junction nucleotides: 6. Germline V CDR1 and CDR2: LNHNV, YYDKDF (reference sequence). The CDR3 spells CATSRGTSGSFHTQYF. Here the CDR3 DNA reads TGTGCCACCAGCAGGGGGACTAGCGGGAGTTTTCATACGCAGTATTTT.

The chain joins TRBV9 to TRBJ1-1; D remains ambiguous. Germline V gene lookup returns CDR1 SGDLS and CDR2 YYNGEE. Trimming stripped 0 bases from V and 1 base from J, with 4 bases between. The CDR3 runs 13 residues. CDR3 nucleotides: TGTGCCAGCAGCGTAGAACCGAACACTGAAGCTTTCTTT. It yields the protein CASSVEPNTEAFF.

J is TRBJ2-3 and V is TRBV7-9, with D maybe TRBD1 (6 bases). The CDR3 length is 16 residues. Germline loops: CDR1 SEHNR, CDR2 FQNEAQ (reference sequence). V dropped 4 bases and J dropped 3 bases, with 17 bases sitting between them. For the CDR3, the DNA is TGTGCCAGCAGCTCAGGGGCCGCAAAACAAACAGATACGCAGTATTTT. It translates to CASSSGAAKQTDTQYF.

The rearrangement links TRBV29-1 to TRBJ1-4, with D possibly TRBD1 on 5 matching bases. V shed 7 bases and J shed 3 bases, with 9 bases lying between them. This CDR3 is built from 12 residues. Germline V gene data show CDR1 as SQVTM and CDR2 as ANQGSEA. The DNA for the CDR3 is TGCAGCGCAGGGCGGTCTAATGAAAAACTGTTTTTT. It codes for CSAGRSNEKLFF.

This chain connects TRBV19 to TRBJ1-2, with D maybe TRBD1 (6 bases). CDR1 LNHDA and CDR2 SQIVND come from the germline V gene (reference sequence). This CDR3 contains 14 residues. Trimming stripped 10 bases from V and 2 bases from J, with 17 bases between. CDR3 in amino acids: CATKPQGRNYGYTF. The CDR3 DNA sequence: TGTGCCACCAAACCGCAGGGGAGGAACTATGGCTACACCTTC.

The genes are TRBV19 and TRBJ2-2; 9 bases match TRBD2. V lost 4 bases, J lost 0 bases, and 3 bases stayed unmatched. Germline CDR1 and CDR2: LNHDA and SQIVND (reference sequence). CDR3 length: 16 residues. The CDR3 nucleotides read TGTGCCAGTAGTACTTCTAGCGGGGCGAACACCGGGGAGCTGTTTTTT. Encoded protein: CASSTSSGANTGELFF.

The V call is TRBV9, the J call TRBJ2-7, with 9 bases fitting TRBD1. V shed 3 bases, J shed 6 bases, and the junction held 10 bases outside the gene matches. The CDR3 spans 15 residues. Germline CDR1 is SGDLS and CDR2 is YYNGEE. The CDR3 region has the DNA TGTGCCAGCAGCGGGCCCGGGACAGGGTCTGTCGAGCAGTACTTC. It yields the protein CASSGPGTGSVEQYF. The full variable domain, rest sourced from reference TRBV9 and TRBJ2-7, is DSGVTQTPKHLITATGQRVTLRCSPRSGDLSVYWYQQSLDQGLQFLIQYYNGEERAKGNILERFSAQQFPDLHSELNLSSLELGDSALYFCASSGPGTGSVEQYFGPGTRLTVT.

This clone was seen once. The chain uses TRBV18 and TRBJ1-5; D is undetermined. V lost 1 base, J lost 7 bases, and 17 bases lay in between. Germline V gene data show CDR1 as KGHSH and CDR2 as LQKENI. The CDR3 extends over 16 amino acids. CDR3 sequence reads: CASSPLPGLGVQPQHF. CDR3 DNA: TGTGCCAGCTCACCACTCCCAGGCCTCGGGGTACAGCCCCAGCATTTT. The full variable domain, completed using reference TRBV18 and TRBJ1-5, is NAGVMQNPRHLVRRRGQEARLRCSPMKGHSHVYWYRQLPEEGLKFMVYLQKENIIDESGMPKERFSAEFPKEGPSILRIQQVVRGDSAAYFCASSPLPGLGVQPQHFGDGTRLSIL.

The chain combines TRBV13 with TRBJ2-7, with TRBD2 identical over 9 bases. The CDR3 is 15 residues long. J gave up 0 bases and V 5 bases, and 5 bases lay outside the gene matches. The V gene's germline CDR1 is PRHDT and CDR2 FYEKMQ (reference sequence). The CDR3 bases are TGTGCCAGCAGCCGCACAGCGGGAGGCTCCTACGAGCAGTACTTC. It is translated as CASSRTAGGSYEQYF.

CDR3 in amino acids: CAISGIEQTSNTGELFF. For the CDR3, the DNA is TGTGCCATCAGTGGTATAGAACAGACTTCGAACACCGGGGAGCTGTTTTTT. The chain has TRBV10-3 and TRBJ2-2; D unresolved. V shed 4 bases and J shed 0 bases, with 15 bases lying between them. Germline CDR1 is ENHRY and CDR2 is SYGVKD. The CDR3 extends over 17 amino acids.

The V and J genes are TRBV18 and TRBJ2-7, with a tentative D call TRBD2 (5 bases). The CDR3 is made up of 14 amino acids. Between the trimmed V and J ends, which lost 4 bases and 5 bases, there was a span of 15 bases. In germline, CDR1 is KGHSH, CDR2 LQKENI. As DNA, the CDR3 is TGTGCCAGCTCACGTAAAGAGGGTCGCCACGAGCAGTACTTC. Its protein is CASSRKEGRHEQYF.

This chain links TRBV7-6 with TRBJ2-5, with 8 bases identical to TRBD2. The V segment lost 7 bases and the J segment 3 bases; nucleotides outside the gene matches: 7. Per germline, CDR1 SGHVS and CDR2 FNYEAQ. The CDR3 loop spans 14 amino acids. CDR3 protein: CASTSPRGEETQYF. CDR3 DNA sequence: TGTGCCAGCACTAGCCCGCGGGGGGAAGAGACCCAGTACTTC.

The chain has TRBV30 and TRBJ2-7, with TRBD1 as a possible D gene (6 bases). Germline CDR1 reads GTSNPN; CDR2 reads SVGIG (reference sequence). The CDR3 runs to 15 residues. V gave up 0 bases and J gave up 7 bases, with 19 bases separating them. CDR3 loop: CAWSVLQGPYGEQYF. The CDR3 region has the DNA TGTGCCTGGAGTGTACTCCAGGGGCCTTACGGGGAGCAGTACTTC.

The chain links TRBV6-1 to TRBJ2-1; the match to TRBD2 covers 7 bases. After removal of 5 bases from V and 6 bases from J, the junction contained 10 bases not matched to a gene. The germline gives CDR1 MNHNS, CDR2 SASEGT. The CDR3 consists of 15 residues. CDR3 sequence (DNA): TGTGCCAGCAGTAAGAGGGAGGGCCGCTTCAATGAGCAGTTCTTC. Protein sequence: CASSKREGRFNEQFF.

CDR3 DNA sequence: TGTGCCAGCAGCCGGGACAGAGCTTTTGGCTACACCTTC. This translates into CASSRDRAFGYTF. This sequence joins TRBV5-4 and TRBJ1-2, with TRBD1 matching 7 bases. The V gene end was trimmed by 4 bases and the J gene end by 7 bases; junction bases not matched to a gene: 7. This CDR3 region has 13 residues. Germline V gene sequence: CDR1 SGHNT, CDR2 YYREEE (reference sequence).

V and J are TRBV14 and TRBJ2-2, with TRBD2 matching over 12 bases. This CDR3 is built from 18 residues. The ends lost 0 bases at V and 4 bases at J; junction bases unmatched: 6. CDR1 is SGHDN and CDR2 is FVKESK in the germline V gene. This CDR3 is CASSQEGLAGLPTGELFF. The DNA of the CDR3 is TGTGCCAGCAGCCAAGAGGGACTAGCGGGCCTCCCCACCGGGGAGCTGTTTTTT.

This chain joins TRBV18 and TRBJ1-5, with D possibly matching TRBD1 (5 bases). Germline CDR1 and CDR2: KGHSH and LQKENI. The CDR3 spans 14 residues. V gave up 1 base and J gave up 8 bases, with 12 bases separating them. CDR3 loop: CASSPRDGGEPQHF. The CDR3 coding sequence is TGTGCCAGCTCACCACGTGACGGGGGGGAGCCCCAGCATTTT.

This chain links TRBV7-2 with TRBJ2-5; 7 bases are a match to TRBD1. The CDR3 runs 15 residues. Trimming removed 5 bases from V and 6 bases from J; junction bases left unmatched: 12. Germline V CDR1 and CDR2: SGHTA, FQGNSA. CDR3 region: CASSGGQVVLKTQYF. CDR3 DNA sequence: TGTGCCAGCAGCGGAGGACAGGTAGTGCTGAAGACCCAGTACTTC. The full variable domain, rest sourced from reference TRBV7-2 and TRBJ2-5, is GAGVSQSPSNKVTEKGKDVELRCDPISGHTALYWYRQSLGQGLEFLIYFQGNSAPDKSGLPSDRFSAERTGGSVSTLTIQRTQQEDSAVYLCASSGGQVVLKTQYFGPGTRLLVL.

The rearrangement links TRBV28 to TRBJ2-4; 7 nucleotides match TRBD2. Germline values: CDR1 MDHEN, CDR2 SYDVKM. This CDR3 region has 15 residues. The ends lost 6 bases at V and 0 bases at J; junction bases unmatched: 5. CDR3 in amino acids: CASRPGLPAKNIQYF. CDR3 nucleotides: TGTGCCAGCAGACCGGGACTACCAGCCAAAAACATTCAGTACTTC.